The 17 T cell receptor beta chains below were found in one sample sequenced in a study of shared clonotypes between healthy human individuals. Naivety among CD8 cells was defined by CD45RO negativity and positive CCR7 selection, thereby excluding terminally differentiated effector memory CD45RA+ cells. Sequenced by immunoSEQ multiplex PCR; TCRdb stores in-frame clones only, minus some. Seen here are around 1.9 million clones, just over 90% observed once, and the top ten hold 1.7%. Source material: naive CD8+ T cells from PBMCs. The origin of the receptors is a man aged 18 to 29 in good health. Some clones in this sample may be carry-over from other donors' samples.

The genes are TRBV5-8 and TRBJ2-2, with D hard to call. V lost 1 base and J 6 bases, leaving 16 bases between the germline ends. There are 16 residues in the CDR3. CDR1 SGHTS and CDR2 YDEGEE come from the germline V gene. CDR3 DNA: TGTGCCAGCAGCTTGAGCCGCTCACGGATCCCCGGGGAGCTGTTTTTT. Its translation: CASSLSRSRIPGELFF.

This chain links TRBV28 with TRBJ2-3, with D uncertain. V was trimmed by 5 bases and J by 0 bases, leaving 9 bases between them. The CDR3 consists of 14 residues. Germline values: CDR1 MDHEN, CDR2 SYDVKM. The CDR3 DNA reads TGTGCCAGCAGTCAGATAGAGAGCACAGATACGCAGTATTTT. It translates to CASSQIESTDTQYF.

The rearrangement joins TRBV28 to TRBJ2-2; the D gene is possibly TRBD1 (5 bases). The CDR3 has 13 residues. The germline CDR1 and CDR2 sequences are MDHEN and SYDVKM. Trimming left V 11 bases short and J 0 bases short, with 10 bases between. This CDR3 reads CAVTRANTGELFF. Written as DNA, the CDR3 is TGTGCCGTCACCAGGGCGAACACCGGGGAGCTGTTTTTT. Filled out from reference TRBV28 and TRBJ2-2, the complete variable domain reads DVKVTQSSRYLVKRTGEKVFLECVQDMDHENMFWYRQDPGLGLRLIYFSYDVKMKEKGDIPEGYSVSREKKERFSLILESASTNQTSMYLCAVTRANTGELFFGEGSRLTVL.

The genes are TRBV7-7 and TRBJ2-1, with D perhaps TRBD1 (7 bases). V lost 5 bases and J 7 bases, leaving 21 bases between the germline ends. The germline V gene encodes CDR1 SSHAT and CDR2 FNYEAQ (reference sequence). The CDR3 contains 16 residues. The CDR3 loop is CASSPRGGTVGNEQFF. In DNA form, the CDR3 reads TGTGCCAGCAGCCCCCGAGGGGGGACAGTAGGAAATGAGCAGTTCTTC.

As concerns this clone: Other DNA sequences within the sample encode an identical CDR3. The chain uses TRBV6-1 and TRBJ2-7; D is ambiguous. Looked up from germline, CDR1 is MNHNS and CDR2 is SASEGT. The CDR3 totals 15 residues. The V gene lost 0 bases and the J gene lost 0 bases, with 9 bases spanning the gap. The CDR3 nucleotides are TGTGCCAGCAGTGAAGCTAGGACGGGCTCCTACGAGCAGTACTTC. Encoded protein: CASSEARTGSYEQYF.

The chain carries TRBV28 and TRBJ1-2; D is ambiguous. The CDR3 has 15 residues. V lost 3 bases, J lost 1 base, and 12 bases lay in between. Germline CDR1 reads MDHEN; CDR2 reads SYDVKM. The CDR3 sequence: CASSFSFWGNYGYTF. In DNA form, the CDR3 reads TGTGCCAGCAGTTTTTCGTTTTGGGGTAACTATGGCTACACCTTC.

The J gene is TRBJ2-7, the V gene TRBV6-1, with D perhaps matching TRBD1 (5 bases). The V and J ends lost 0 bases and 2 bases respectively, with 14 bases between them. CDR1 and CDR2 from the germline V gene are MNHNS and SASEGT. The CDR3 has 16 amino acids. This CDR3 is CASSEAWTQTAYEQYF. The CDR3 DNA reads as TGTGCCAGCAGTGAAGCTTGGACACAAACCGCCTACGAGCAGTACTTC.

The chain joins TRBV2 to TRBJ2-7, with 7 bases identical to TRBD2. The germline V gene encodes CDR1 SNHLY and CDR2 FYNNEI. Losses at the gene ends were 11 bases for V and 2 bases for J; bases not matched to a gene: 12. This CDR3 region has 14 residues. CDR3 residues: CAGSPTSATYEQYF. CDR3 nucleotides: TGTGCCGGTAGTCCTACTAGCGCTACCTACGAGCAGTACTTC.

This sequence joins TRBV9 and TRBJ2-7; 7 nucleotides line up with TRBD1. Germline trimming cut 4 bases from V and 2 bases from J; bases unmatched to any gene: 12. Germline V gene lookup returns CDR1 SGDLS and CDR2 YYNGEE. CDR3 length: 16 amino acids. Here the CDR3 DNA reads TGTGCCAGCAGCCCCCGGTGGACAGGTTATGCCTACGAGCAGTACTTC. This translates into CASSPRWTGYAYEQYF.

The chain uses TRBV30 and TRBJ2-3; D is perhaps TRBD1 (5 bases). Per the germline V gene, CDR1 is GTSNPN and CDR2 is SVGIG (reference sequence). Trimming took 0 bases from V and 5 from J, leaving 15 bases between them. The CDR3 is 15 amino acids. The CDR3 sequence is CAWSVLSGPGDTQYF. As DNA, the CDR3 is TGTGCCTGGAGTGTACTTTCAGGGCCTGGAGATACGCAGTATTTT.

This sequence joins TRBV7-9 and TRBJ2-1; D not resolved. The germline V and J ends were trimmed by 0 bases and 3 bases, with 9 bases remaining between them. Germline values: CDR1 SEHNR, CDR2 FQNEAQ (reference sequence). This CDR3 spans 15 amino acids. The CDR3 DNA is TGTGCCAGCAGCTTAGCTACAAGGAGCTACAATGAGCAGTTCTTC. It specifies CASSLATRSYNEQFF.

The V gene is TRBV15, the J gene TRBJ1-5, with 7 nucleotides matching TRBD1. The ends lost 4 bases at V and 4 bases at J; junction bases unmatched: 16. This CDR3 has 18 residues. Germline CDR1 and CDR2: LNHNV and YYDKDF (reference sequence). The CDR3 sequence: CATSTHGRGHEGNQPQHF. In DNA form, the CDR3 reads TGTGCCACCAGCACTCATGGTAGGGGGCATGAAGGAAATCAGCCCCAGCATTTT.

This chain links TRBV27 with TRBJ2-5, with D possibly TRBD1 on 6 matching bases. The V end lost 3 bases, the J end lost 5 bases, and 13 bases lay between the germline ends. The germline gives CDR1 MNHEY, CDR2 SMNVEV (reference sequence). CDR3 length: 14 amino acids. CDR3 region: CASSFSGGGETQYF. The CDR3 DNA reads TGTGCCAGCAGTTTTTCGGGTGGGGGCGAGACCCAGTACTTC.

Notes on this clone: The same CDR3 is also encoded by other DNA sequences in this sample. The V gene is TRBV7-9, the J gene TRBJ2-1, with D unresolved. The CDR3 sequence is 12 residues long. V was cut by 5 bases and J by 7 bases, with 9 bases left in between. The germline V gene has CDR1 SEHNR and CDR2 FQNEAQ (reference sequence). CDR3 residues: CASSSKGNEQFF. The DNA of the CDR3 is TGTGCCAGCAGCAGTAAAGGGAATGAGCAGTTCTTC.

The chain has TRBV6-6 and TRBJ1-5, with TRBD1 matching over 7 bases. CDR3 length: 15 amino acids. Per germline, CDR1 MNHNY and CDR2 SVGAGI (reference sequence). V shed 6 bases and J 4 bases; nucleotides not matched to a gene: 9. The CDR3 coding sequence is TGTGCCAGCAGCTCGCAGACAGGGAATAATCAGCCCCAGCATTTT. As protein: CASSSQTGNNQPQHF.

The chain couples TRBV28 to TRBJ1-5, with D hard to call. CDR3 length: 17 amino acids. The V gene lost 6 bases and the J gene lost 0 bases, with 18 bases spanning the gap. Per the germline V gene, CDR1 is MDHEN and CDR2 is SYDVKM. This CDR3 reads CASRPYGITYSNQPQHF. CDR3 DNA: TGTGCCAGCAGACCCTACGGAATTACATATAGCAATCAGCCCCAGCATTTT.

Points on this clone: A much larger clonotype is one base distant, so this may be a read error. Different DNA sequences within this sample yield the same CDR3. The gene calls are TRBV11-2 and TRBJ1-1; D is perhaps TRBD1 (5 bases). The ends were cut back, 5 bases at V and 3 bases at J, with 10 bases in the middle. Per germline, CDR1 SGHAT and CDR2 FQNNGV. The CDR3 totals 13 residues. This CDR3 reads CASSVGGDTEAFF. The CDR3 nucleotides read TGTGCCAGCAGCGTTGGGGGGGACACTGAAGCTTTCTTT.